Listed here are 24 T cell receptor beta chains from one sample, sequenced in a study of T cell repertoires in cytomegalovirus infection. Their specific antigens are unknown. A single record per CDR3 protein comes from TCRdb applying MiXCR to the reads. This table has some 500,000 distinct CDR3 sequences, about 33% appearing once. Source: cultured PBMCs, taken from culture after CMV antigen stimulation. These receptors came from a human donor in good health (CMV status not recorded). Some clones in this sample may be carry-over from other donors' samples.

This clonotype appeared a few times. The rearrangement uses TRBV7-9 and TRBJ2-7; D not certain. V was cut by 3 bases and J by 3 bases, with 3 bases left in between. This CDR3 has 11 residues. The germline gives CDR1 SEHNR, CDR2 FQNEAQ (reference sequence). The CDR3 region is CASSFIYEQYF. DNA for the CDR3: TGTGCCAGCAGCTTCATCTACGAGCAGTACTTC. Full variable domain (remainder filled in from reference TRBV7-9 and TRBJ2-7): DTGVSQNPRHKITKRGQNVTFRCDPISEHNRLYWYRQTLGQGPEFLTYFQNEAQLEKSRLLSDRFSAERPKGSFSTLEIQRTEQGDSAMYLCASSFIYEQYFGPGTRLTVT.

The chain joins TRBV28 to TRBJ1-6; D call uncertain. Trimming removed 6 bases from V and 10 bases from J, with 16 bases in between. CDR3 length equals 14 residues. Germline V CDR1 and CDR2: MDHEN, SYDVKM. The DNA of the CDR3 is TGTGCCAGCAGACGTGTTACGCCGGGCTCACCCCTCCACTTT. Protein product: CASRRVTPGSPLHF.

The V and J genes are TRBV10-3 and TRBJ1-5; D gene ambiguous. Trimming shortened V by 2 bases and J by 3 bases, and 14 bases separated the two germline ends. CDR3 length: 16 residues. Germline V gene data show CDR1 as ENHRY and CDR2 as SYGVKD. The CDR3 nucleotides read TGTGCCATCAGTGAGATTGGTGGGAGCAACAATCAGCCCCAGCATTTT. It encodes CAISEIGGSNNQPQHF.

Only a few counts were recorded for this clonotype. V and J are TRBV28 and TRBJ1-1; D is perhaps TRBD1 (5 bases). Germline V gives CDR1 MDHEN, CDR2 SYDVKM. Trimming stripped 2 bases from V and 8 bases from J, with 12 bases between. The CDR3 is 13 residues long. The CDR3 protein is CASSLDSSLEAFF. In nucleotides, the CDR3 is TGTGCCAGCAGTTTAGACAGTAGTCTCGAAGCTTTCTTT.

This clonotype was detected many times. The chain is built from TRBV20-1 and TRBJ1-1; 8 bases fit TRBD1. The germline gives CDR1 DFQATT, CDR2 SNEGSKA (reference sequence). The V gene end was trimmed by 6 bases and the J gene end by 0 bases; junction bases not matched to a gene: 6. The CDR3 contains 14 residues. In nucleotides, the CDR3 is TGCAGTGCCAGACGGACAGGGCTGAACACTGAAGCTTTCTTT. As protein: CSARRTGLNTEAFF.

Only a few counts were recorded for this clonotype. The V gene is TRBV4-1, the J gene TRBJ1-2; D call uncertain. This CDR3 region has 15 residues. V was trimmed by 0 bases and J by 7 bases, leaving 15 bases between them. CDR1 is MGHRA and CDR2 is YSYEKL in the germline V gene. In DNA form, the CDR3 reads TGCGCCAGCAGCCAAGAATCTGGTTTACTCTCTGGCTACACCTTC. This translates into CASSQESGLLSGYTF.

The genes are TRBV5-1 and TRBJ1-1; 10 nucleotides match TRBD1. The CDR3 totals 16 residues. Germline assignment: CDR1 SGHRS and CDR2 YFSETQ. V lost 1 base, J lost 5 bases, and 8 bases stayed unmatched. The CDR3 nucleotides are TGCGCCAGCAGCTTGTGGGACAGGGGATCGGGGACTGAAGCTTTCTTT. Amino acids: CASSLWDRGSGTEAFF. The variable domain in full, with the rest retrieved from reference TRBV5-1 and TRBJ1-1, is KAGVTQTPRYLIKTRGQQVTLSCSPISGHRSVSWYQQTPGQGLQFLFEYFSETQRNKGNFPGRFSGRQFSNSRSEMNVSTLELGDSALYLCASSLWDRGSGTEAFFGQGTRLTVV.

This clonotype was observed at least ten times. The chain combines TRBV12-3 or TRBV12-4 with TRBJ2-5; the match to TRBD2 covers 8 bases. The CDR3 contains 15 residues. V dropped 6 bases and J dropped 4; count of bases not matched to a gene: 10. The CDR3 loop is CASRPGELAGETQYF. In DNA, the CDR3 is TGTGCCAGCAGGCCGGGGGAGCTAGCGGGAGAGACCCAGTACTTC.

This clonotype was seen a few times. V and J are TRBV20-1 and TRBJ2-5; 15 bases are shared with TRBD2. CDR3 length equals 16 residues. From germline, CDR1 is DFQATT and CDR2 SNEGSKA (reference sequence). V trimming: 5 bases; J trimming: 5 bases; junction bases outside the gene matches: 9. The CDR3, as DNA: TGCAGTGCTCCCGGACTAGCGGGAGGGCCCTGGGAGACCCAGTACTTC. Translated: CSAPGLAGGPWETQYF.

This clonotype was found a few times. The V gene is TRBV7-9, the J gene TRBJ1-6, with TRBD1 as a possible D gene (5 bases). The CDR3 is 16 residues long. Trimming took 5 bases from V and 7 from J, leaving 18 bases between them. Germline V gene sequence: CDR1 SEHNR, CDR2 FQNEAQ (reference sequence). The CDR3 spells CASSLTAGLGNSPLHF. CDR3 coding DNA: TGTGCCAGCAGCCTCACAGCGGGACTGGGGAATTCACCCCTCCACTTT.

The sample holds one count of this clonotype. The rearrangement uses TRBV29-1 and TRBJ2-1; 9 nucleotides agree with TRBD2. Germline V lookup: CDR1 SQVTM, CDR2 ANQGSEA. The CDR3 runs to 13 residues. The ends lost 6 bases at V and 5 bases at J; junction bases unmatched: 5. The CDR3 sequence is CSVAGGQDNEQFF. The CDR3 coding sequence is TGCAGCGTCGCGGGGGGGCAGGACAATGAGCAGTTCTTC.

The sample holds a few counts of this clonotype. The chain joins TRBV20-1 to TRBJ2-3, with D maybe TRBD2 (6 bases). V gave up 5 bases and J gave up 5 bases, with 14 bases separating them. This CDR3 region has 13 residues. Germline values: CDR1 DFQATT, CDR2 SNEGSKA (reference sequence). The CDR3 protein is CSAVSAGIDTQYF. In nucleotides, the CDR3 is TGCAGTGCTGTCTCTGCGGGAATAGATACGCAGTATTTT.

This clonotype was counted between two and nine times. J is TRBJ1-1 and V is TRBV27, with a possible D match to TRBD1 (6 bases). Germline CDR1 is MNHEY and CDR2 is SMNVEV (reference sequence). CDR3 length: 15 residues. V lost 7 bases and J lost 5, with 20 bases in between. CDR3 protein: CASMRVQGWGTEAFF. The DNA for the CDR3 is TGTGCCAGCATGAGGGTACAGGGCTGGGGGACTGAAGCTTTCTTT.

The gene calls are TRBV7-2 and TRBJ1-1, with D perhaps TRBD1 (6 bases). The CDR3 loop spans 14 amino acids. CDR1 and CDR2 from the germline V gene are SGHTA and FQGNSA. The V end lost 1 base, the J end lost 5 bases, and 11 bases lay between the germline ends. In DNA form, the CDR3 reads TGTGCCAGCAGCTTAGGGGGGGGCAAGACTGAAGCTTTCTTT. Translated: CASSLGGGKTEAFF.

There are a few counts of this clonotype. The J gene is TRBJ1-2, the V gene TRBV24-1, with 7 bases matching TRBD1. J was trimmed by 8 bases and V by 2 bases; bases with no gene match: 7. Germline V gene sequence: CDR1 KGHDR, CDR2 SFDVKD. The CDR3 loop spans 14 amino acids. In nucleotides, the CDR3 is TGTGCCACCAGTGATTCTTGGACAGGAGGAGGCTACACCTTC. This sequence encodes CATSDSWTGGGYTF.

V and J are TRBV5-4 and TRBJ2-7; D is perhaps TRBD1 (5 bases). The CDR3 contains 15 residues. The V gene's germline CDR1 is SGHNT and CDR2 YYREEE (reference sequence). Trimming took off 0 bases at V and 0 bases at J, with 10 bases between the two ends. The CDR3 DNA is TGTGCCAGCAGCTTGGGACAGCGAAACTCCTACGAGCAGTACTTC. Amino acid sequence: CASSLGQRNSYEQYF.

This chain links TRBV20-1 with TRBJ2-5; no reliable D call. Trimming shortened V by 5 bases and J by 5 bases, and 9 bases separated the two germline ends. Germline values: CDR1 DFQATT, CDR2 SNEGSKA (reference sequence). This CDR3 has 11 residues. Written as DNA, the CDR3 is TGCAGTGCTGTTCTGAGGGAGACCCAGTACTTC. Translating gives CSAVLRETQYF.

J is TRBJ2-7 and V is TRBV29-1; 12 bases are shared with TRBD1. The CDR3 is 18 residues long. V lost 1 base and J lost 4; bases outside the gene matches: 14. Germline loops: CDR1 SQVTM, CDR2 ANQGSEA. The DNA of the CDR3 is TGCAGCGTTGAAGGAGGTGGTGGGACAGGGGGCTTTGAGTACGAGCAGTACTTC. This translates into CSVEGGGGTGGFEYEQYF.

This clonotype was counted between two and nine times. The gene calls are TRBV10-3 and TRBJ2-1, with D perhaps matching TRBD2 (6 bases). The length of the CDR3 is 15 residues. V was clipped by 2 bases and J by 7 bases, with 15 bases between them. Germline loops: CDR1 ENHRY, CDR2 SYGVKD. CDR3: CAISEANKLANEQFF. DNA of the CDR3: TGTGCCATCAGTGAGGCCAATAAACTAGCAAATGAGCAGTTCTTC.

The chain employs TRBV7-2 and TRBJ2-3, with no clear D. CDR3 length: 14 amino acids. The germline V gene has CDR1 SGHTA and CDR2 FQGNSA. Deletions cut 0 bases from V and 3 bases from J, with 7 bases between. In nucleotides, the CDR3 is TGTGCCAGCAGCTTAGCCCCAAATACAGATACGCAGTATTTT. It is translated as CASSLAPNTDTQYF.

In its sample, this clonotype was seen a few times. The J gene is TRBJ2-7, the V gene TRBV12-3 or TRBV12-4; a possible D gene is TRBD1 (6 bases). Trimming removed 3 bases at V and 3 bases at J, with 15 bases between. This CDR3 region has 15 residues. CDR3 loop: CASSFGWVGGYEQYF. CDR3 coding DNA: TGTGCCAGCAGTTTTGGTTGGGTAGGGGGCTACGAGCAGTACTTC.

The chain uses TRBV11-2 and TRBJ2-5; 11 bases match TRBD2. Germline V lookup: CDR1 SGHAT, CDR2 FQNNGV. V lost 5 bases, J lost 4 bases, and 9 bases stayed unmatched. CDR3 length: 16 amino acids. CDR3 loop: CASSRFSGTSGETQYF. DNA of the CDR3: TGTGCCAGCAGCCGTTTCTCCGGGACTAGCGGAGAGACCCAGTACTTC. Supplemented by reference TRBV11-2 and TRBJ2-5, the full variable domain reads EAGVAQSPRYKIIEKRQSVAFWCNPISGHATLYWYQQILGQGPKLLIQFQNNGVVDDSQLPKDRFSAERLKGVDSTLKIQPAKLEDSAVYLCASSRFSGTSGETQYFGPGTRLLVL.

The genes are TRBV6-6 and TRBJ2-5; possibly TRBD1 or TRBD2 for D (5 bases each). Germline lookup yields CDR1 MNHNY and CDR2 SVGAGI (reference sequence). The CDR3 is 14 amino acids. Trimming took 6 bases from V and 9 from J, leaving 20 bases between them. CDR3 region: CASRPGPKHGPQYF. The DNA for the CDR3 is TGTGCCAGCAGACCGGGACCAAAGCATGGTCCCCAGTACTTC.

This clonotype appeared a few times. The chain recombines TRBV15 with TRBJ1-1; D may be TRBD1 (6 bases). The germline gives CDR1 LNHNV, CDR2 YYDKDF (reference sequence). This CDR3 has 14 residues. Trimming stripped 0 bases from V and 7 bases from J, with 12 bases between. CDR3 sequence reads: CATSREPGDGEAFF. The CDR3 nucleotides are TGTGCCACCAGCAGAGAACCAGGGGATGGTGAAGCTTTCTTT.